Included here is one T cell receptor (beta chain) sequence, with context. Its antigen is currently unknown. CDR1 is SGHRS and CDR2 is YFSETQ in the germline V gene. The CDR3 runs 17 residues. Trimming left V 1 base short and J 0 bases short, with 14 bases between. The data derive from a study of cytomegalovirus exposure and HLA in healthy donors. Overall study findings and caveats: It was about 180 TCR beta chains that were listed as cytomegalovirus-associated. The classifier reportedly diagnosed cytomegalovirus status with high specificity and sensitivity.

All donors participated as healthy donors of bone marrow. The primer mix had 60 Vbeta and 13 Jbeta primers. TCRdb's table, derived via immunoSEQ multiplex PCR, lists solely in-frame clones and lacks some. The sample lists about 120,000 clones; roughly 62% were seen once. The sample consisted of PBMCs. This sequence was found in a man aged 30 to 39 in good health and CMV-seropositive. The chain is built from TRBV5-1 and TRBJ2-1, with D perhaps TRBD2 (6 bases). The CDR3 reads CASSLFPLASSYNEQFF. As DNA, the CDR3 is TGCGCCAGCAGCTTGTTCCCTCTAGCGAGCTCCTACAATGAGCAGTTCTTC.